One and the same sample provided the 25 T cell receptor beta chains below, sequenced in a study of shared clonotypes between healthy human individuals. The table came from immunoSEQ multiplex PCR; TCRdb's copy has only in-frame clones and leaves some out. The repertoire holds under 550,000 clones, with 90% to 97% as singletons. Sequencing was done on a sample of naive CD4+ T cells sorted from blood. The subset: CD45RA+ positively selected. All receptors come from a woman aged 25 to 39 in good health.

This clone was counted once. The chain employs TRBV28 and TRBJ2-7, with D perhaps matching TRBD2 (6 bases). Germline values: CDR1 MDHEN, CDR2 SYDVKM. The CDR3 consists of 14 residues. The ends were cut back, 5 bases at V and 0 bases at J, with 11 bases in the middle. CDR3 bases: TGTGCCAGCAGTATAGCGGTTCACTCCTACGAGCAGTACTTC. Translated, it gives CASSIAVHSYEQYF. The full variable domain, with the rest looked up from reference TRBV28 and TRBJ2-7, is DVKVTQSSRYLVKRTGEKVFLECVQDMDHENMFWYRQDPGLGLRLIYFSYDVKMKEKGDIPEGYSVSREKKERFSLILESASTNQTSMYLCASSIAVHSYEQYFGPGTRLTVT.

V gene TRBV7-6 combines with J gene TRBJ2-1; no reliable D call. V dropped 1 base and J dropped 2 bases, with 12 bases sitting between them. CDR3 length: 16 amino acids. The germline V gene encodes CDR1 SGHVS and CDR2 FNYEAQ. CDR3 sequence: CASSLVNSSPYNEQFF. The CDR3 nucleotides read TGTGCCAGCAGCTTAGTGAACAGCTCACCCTACAATGAGCAGTTCTTC.

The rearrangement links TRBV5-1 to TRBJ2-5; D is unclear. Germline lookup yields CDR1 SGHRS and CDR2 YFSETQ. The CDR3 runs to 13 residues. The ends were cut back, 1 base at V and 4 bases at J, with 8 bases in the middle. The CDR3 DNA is TGCGCCAGCAGCTTGTTGGTGGGAGAGACCCAGTACTTC. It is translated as CASSLLVGETQYF.

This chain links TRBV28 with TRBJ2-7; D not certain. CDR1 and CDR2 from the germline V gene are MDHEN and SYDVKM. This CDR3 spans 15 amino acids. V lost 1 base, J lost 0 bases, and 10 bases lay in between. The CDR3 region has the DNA TGTGCCAGCAGTTTATCAGGCCGGAGCTCCTACGAGCAGTACTTC. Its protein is CASSLSGRSSYEQYF.

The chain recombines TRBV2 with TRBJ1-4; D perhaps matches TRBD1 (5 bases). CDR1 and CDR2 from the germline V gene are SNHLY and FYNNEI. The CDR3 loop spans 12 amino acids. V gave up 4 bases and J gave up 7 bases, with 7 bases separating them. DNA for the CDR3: TGTGCCAGCAGTGGGGGGAGTGAAAAACTGTTTTTT. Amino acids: CASSGGSEKLFF.

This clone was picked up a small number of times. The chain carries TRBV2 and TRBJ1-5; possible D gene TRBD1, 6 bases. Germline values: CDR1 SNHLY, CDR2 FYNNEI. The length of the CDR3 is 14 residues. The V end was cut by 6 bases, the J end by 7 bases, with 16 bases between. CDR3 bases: TGTGCCAGCAGCCAACAGGGAATCGAGCAGCCCCAGCATTTT. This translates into CASSQQGIEQPQHF.

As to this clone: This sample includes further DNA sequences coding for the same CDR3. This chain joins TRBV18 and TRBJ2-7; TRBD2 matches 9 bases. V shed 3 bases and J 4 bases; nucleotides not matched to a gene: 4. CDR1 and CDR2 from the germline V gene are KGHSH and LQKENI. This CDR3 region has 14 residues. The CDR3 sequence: CASSPRGLAYEQYF. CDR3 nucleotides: TGTGCCAGCTCACCCCGAGGACTAGCGTACGAGCAGTACTTC.

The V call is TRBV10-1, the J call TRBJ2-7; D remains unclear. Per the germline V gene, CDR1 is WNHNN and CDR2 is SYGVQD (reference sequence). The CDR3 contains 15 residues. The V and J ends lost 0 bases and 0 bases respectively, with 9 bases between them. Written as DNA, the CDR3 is TGCGCCAGCAGTGAGTCGATGGCAGGCTCCTACGAGCAGTACTTC. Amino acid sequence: CASSESMAGSYEQYF.

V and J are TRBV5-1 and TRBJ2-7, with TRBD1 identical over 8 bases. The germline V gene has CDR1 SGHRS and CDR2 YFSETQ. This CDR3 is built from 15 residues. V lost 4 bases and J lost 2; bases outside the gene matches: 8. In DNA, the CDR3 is TGCGCCAGCAGCCCGCCGGGACAGGCCGCCTACGAGCAGTACTTC. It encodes CASSPPGQAAYEQYF.

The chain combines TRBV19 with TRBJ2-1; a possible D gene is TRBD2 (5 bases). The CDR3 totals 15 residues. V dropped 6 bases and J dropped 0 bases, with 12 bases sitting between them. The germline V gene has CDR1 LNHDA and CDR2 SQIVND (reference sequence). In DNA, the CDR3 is TGTGCCAGTAGAGAGGCGGGCCCCTCCTACAATGAGCAGTTCTTC. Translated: CASREAGPSYNEQFF.

CDR3 sequence: CASSPGNGGYGEKLFF. In nucleotides, the CDR3 is TGTGCCAGCAGCCCAGGAAACGGGGGTTACGGGGAAAAACTGTTTTTT. The V and J genes are TRBV7-9 and TRBJ1-4; D possibly corresponds to TRBD1 (5 bases). V lost 5 bases, J lost 8 bases, and 21 bases lay in between. The germline gives CDR1 SEHNR, CDR2 FQNEAQ (reference sequence). The CDR3 spans 16 residues.

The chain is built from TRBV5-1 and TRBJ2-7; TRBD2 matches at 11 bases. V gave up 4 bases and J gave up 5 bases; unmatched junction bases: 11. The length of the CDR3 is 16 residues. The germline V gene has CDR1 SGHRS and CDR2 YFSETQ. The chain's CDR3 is CASSTSGSLRWDEQYF. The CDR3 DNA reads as TGCGCCAGCAGCACTAGCGGGAGTCTACGGTGGGACGAGCAGTACTTC.

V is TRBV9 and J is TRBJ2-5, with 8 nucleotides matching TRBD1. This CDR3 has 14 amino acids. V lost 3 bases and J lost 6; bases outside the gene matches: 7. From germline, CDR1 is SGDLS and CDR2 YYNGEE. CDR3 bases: TGTGCCAGCAGCGCGGGACAGGAGGTGCAGACCCAGTACTTC. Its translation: CASSAGQEVQTQYF.

CDR3 sequence (DNA): TGTGCCACCCCCCGACAGGGAGGAGGATCTAATTCACCCCTCCACTTT. This sequence encodes CATPRQGGGSNSPLHF. J is TRBJ1-6 and V is TRBV7-9; TRBD1 matches at 7 bases. V shed 10 bases, J shed 6 bases, and the junction held 15 bases outside the gene matches. Germline values: CDR1 SEHNR, CDR2 FQNEAQ (reference sequence). The CDR3 length is 16 residues.

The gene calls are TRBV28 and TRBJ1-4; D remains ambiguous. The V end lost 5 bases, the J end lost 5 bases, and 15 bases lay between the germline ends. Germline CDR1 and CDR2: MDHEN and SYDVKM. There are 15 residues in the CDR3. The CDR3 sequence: CASSQTASPNEKLFF. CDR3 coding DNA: TGTGCCAGCAGTCAAACAGCCTCTCCGAATGAAAAACTGTTTTTT.

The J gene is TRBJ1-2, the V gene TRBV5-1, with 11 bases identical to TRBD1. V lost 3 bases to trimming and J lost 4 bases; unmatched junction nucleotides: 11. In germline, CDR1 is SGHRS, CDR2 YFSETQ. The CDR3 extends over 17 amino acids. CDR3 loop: CASSYGQGAKNSYGYTF. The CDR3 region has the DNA TGCGCCAGCAGCTACGGACAGGGGGCGAAAAATTCCTATGGCTACACCTTC.

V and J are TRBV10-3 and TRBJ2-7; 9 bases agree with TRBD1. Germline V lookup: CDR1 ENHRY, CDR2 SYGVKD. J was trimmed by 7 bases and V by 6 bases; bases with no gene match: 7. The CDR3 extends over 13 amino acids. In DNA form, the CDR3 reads TGTGCCATCAGGGACAGGGGAGAGGGTGAGCAGTACTTC. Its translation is CAIRDRGEGEQYF.

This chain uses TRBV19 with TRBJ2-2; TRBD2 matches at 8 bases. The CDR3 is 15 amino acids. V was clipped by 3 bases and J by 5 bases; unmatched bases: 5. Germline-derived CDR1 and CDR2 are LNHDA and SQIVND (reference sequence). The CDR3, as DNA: TGTGCCAGTAGTATTACTAGCGGATATACCGGGGAGCTGTTTTTT. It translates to CASSITSGYTGELFF.

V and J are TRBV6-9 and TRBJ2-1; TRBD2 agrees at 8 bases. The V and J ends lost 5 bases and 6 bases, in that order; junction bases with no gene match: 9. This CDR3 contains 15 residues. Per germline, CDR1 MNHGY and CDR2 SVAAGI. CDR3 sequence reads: CASSTSGSLGNEQFF. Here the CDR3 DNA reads TGTGCCAGCAGTACGAGCGGGAGTCTGGGCAATGAGCAGTTCTTC.

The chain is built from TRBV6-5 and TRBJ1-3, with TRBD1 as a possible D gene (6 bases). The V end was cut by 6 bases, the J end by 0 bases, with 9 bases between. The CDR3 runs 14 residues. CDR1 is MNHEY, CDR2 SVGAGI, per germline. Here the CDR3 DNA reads TGTGCCAGCAGAGGGGGTACCTCTGGAAACACCATATATTTT. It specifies CASRGGTSGNTIYF.

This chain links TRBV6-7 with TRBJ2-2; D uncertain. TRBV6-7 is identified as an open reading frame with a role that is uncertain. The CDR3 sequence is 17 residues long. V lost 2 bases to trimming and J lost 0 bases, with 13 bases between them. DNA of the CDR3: TGTGCCAGCAGTTACCGCCCCCAGGATGCGAACACCGGGGAGCTGTTTTTT. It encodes CASSYRPQDANTGELFF.

The CDR3 sequence is CASSWTSGAYNEQFF. Written as DNA, the CDR3 is TGCGCCAGCAGCTGGACTAGCGGAGCATACAATGAGCAGTTCTTC. The rearrangement joins TRBV5-1 to TRBJ2-1; 10 nucleotides agree with TRBD2. The CDR3 has 15 residues. CDR1 and CDR2 from the germline V gene are SGHRS and YFSETQ. J lost 4 bases, V lost 3 bases, and 4 bases had no gene match.

The CDR3 protein is CASSLRTVYEQYF. DNA of the CDR3: TGTGCCAGCAGCTTGCGGACAGTCTACGAGCAGTACTTC. The V and J genes are TRBV11-2 and TRBJ2-7, with D maybe TRBD1 (6 bases). The V gene's germline CDR1 is SGHAT and CDR2 FQNNGV. The CDR3 totals 13 residues. Deletions cut 3 bases from V and 3 bases from J, with 9 bases between.

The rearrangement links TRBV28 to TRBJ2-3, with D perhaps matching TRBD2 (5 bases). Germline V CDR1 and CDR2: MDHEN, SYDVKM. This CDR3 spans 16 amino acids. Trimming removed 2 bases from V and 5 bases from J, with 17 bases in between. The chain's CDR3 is CASSLHRPGNLDTQYF. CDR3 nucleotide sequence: TGTGCCAGCAGTTTACATCGTCCCGGGAACTTAGATACGCAGTATTTT.

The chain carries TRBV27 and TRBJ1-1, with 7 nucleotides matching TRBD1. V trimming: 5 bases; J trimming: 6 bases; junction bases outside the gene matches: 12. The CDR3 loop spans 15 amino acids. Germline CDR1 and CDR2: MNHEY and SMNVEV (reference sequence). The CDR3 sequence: CASSPRTGGMAEAFF. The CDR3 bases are TGTGCCAGCAGTCCCCGGACAGGCGGAATGGCTGAAGCTTTCTTT.